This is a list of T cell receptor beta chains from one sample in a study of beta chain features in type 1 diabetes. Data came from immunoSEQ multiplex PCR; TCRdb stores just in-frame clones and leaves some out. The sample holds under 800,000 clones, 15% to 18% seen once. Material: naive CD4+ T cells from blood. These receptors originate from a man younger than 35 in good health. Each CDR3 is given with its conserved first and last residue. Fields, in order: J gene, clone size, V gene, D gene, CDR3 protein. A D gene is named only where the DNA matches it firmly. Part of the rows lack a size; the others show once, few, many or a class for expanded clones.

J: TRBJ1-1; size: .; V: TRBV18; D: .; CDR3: CASSPQVNTEAFF
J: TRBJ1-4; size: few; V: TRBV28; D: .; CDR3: CASSLGGTRQSFTEKLFF
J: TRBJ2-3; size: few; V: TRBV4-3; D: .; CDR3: CASSLGGGPDTQYF
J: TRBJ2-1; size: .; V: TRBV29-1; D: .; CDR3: CSVEGGGSYNEQFF
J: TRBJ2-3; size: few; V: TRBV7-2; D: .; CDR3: CASSLTPGAGTDTQYF
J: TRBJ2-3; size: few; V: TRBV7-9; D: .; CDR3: CASTHPRGPSTDTQYF
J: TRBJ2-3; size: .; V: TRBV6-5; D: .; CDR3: CASRGEGAGTDTQYF
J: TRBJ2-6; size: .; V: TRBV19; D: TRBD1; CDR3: CASTSGGQGALGANVLTF
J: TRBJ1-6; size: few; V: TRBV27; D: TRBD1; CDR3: CASSPHRDRGYWSNSPLHF
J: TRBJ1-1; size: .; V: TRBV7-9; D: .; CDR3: CASSLTGLGLGRLGAFF
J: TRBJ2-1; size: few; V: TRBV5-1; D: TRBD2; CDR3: CASRLGSPSGNYNEQFF
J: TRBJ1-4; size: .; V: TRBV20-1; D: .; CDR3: CSAKGSEKLFF
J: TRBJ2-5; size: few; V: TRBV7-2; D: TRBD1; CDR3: CASSSVTGKEVVQYF
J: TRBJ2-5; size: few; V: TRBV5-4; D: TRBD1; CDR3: CASSRADRQETQYF
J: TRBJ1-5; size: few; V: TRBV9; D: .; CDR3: CASSVDGVGDQPQHF
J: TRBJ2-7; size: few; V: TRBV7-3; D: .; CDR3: CASSSGPPYEQYF
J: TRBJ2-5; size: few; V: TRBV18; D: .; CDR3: CASCKNTGQETQYF
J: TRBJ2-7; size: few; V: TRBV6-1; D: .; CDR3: CASTDRIRYEQYF
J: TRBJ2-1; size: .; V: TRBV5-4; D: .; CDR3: CASSSLLQRPRLGEQFF
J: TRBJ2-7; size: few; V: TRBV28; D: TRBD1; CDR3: CASSPGGLILYEQYF
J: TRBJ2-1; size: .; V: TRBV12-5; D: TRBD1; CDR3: CASGLGGQGARNEQFF
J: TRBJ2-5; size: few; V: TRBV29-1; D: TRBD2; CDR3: CSVAGGEETQYF
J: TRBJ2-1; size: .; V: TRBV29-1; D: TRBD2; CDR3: CSVDSGTSGTYNEQFF
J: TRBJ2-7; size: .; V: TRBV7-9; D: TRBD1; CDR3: CASSFGDRAHEQYF
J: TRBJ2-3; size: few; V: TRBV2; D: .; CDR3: CASSFQSTDTQYF
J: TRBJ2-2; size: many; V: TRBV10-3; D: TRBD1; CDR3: CAAVAGTGGTTGELFF
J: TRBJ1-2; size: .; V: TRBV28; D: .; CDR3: CASNPPGRRGYTF
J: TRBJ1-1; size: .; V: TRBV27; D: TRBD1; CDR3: CASSADRGNTEAFF
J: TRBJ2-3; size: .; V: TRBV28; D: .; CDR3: CASSFDPPRTQYF
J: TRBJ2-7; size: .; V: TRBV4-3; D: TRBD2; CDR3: CASSQTSGNSYEQYF
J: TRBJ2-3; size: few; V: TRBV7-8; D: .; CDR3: CASSSRGRELGTDTQYF
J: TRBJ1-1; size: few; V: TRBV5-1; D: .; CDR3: CASSLVTPNTEAFF
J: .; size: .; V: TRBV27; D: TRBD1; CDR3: CASAHPGQVTYEQYF
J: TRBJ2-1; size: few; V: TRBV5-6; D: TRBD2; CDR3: CASSLLAQSSYNEQFF
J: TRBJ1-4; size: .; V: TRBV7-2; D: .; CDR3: CASSTGQTTNEKLFF
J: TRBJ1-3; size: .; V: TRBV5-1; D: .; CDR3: CASSLNSLNSGNTIYF
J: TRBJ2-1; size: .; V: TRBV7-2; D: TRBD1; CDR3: CASSRLRTGSSYNEQFF
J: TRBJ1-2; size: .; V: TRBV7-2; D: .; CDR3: CASSFTGYYGYTF
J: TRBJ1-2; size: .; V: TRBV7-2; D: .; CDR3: CASSLAGRGYTF
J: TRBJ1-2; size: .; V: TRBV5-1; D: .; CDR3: CASRPGKDGYTF
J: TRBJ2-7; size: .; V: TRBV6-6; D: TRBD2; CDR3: CASSPPGLAGYEQYF
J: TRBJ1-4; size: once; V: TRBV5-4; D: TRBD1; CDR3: CASSFPTGGDEKLFF
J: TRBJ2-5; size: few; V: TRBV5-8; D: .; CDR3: CASSPRDGAQETQYF
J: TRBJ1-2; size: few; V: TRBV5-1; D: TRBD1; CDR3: CASSSGQGIGYTF
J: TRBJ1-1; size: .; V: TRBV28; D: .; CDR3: CASRRNTEAFF
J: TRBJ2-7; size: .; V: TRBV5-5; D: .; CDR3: CASSEGSYEQYF
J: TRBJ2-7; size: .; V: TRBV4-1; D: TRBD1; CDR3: CASSQEKIQGEAEQYF
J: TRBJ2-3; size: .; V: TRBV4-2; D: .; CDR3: CASSQDIRMTLTDTQYF
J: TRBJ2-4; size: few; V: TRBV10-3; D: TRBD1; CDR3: CAIKDRANIQYF
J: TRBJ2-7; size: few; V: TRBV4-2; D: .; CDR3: CASSQGARNYEQYF
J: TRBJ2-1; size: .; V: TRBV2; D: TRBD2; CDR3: CASMGGRESNEQFF
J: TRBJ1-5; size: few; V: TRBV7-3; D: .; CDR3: CASSLSIRGNQPQHF